This TCR beta chain is from a study of blood T cell repertoires in COVID-19. The J segment lost 8 bases and the V segment lost 3 bases, leaving 7 bases of the junction unmatched. Germline V CDR1 and CDR2: KGHSH, LQKENI. This CDR3 has 14 residues. Assay: immunoSEQ multiplex PCR; the TCRdb copy retains only in-frame clones and omits some. The sample has about 140,000 clones; roughly 80% are singletons. The source is a woman between 55 and 75 years old with acute or convalescent COVID-19. The chain is built from TRBV18 and TRBJ1-2; 9 bases line up with TRBD1. Sequencing was carried out using peripheral blood. CDR3 DNA: TGTGCCAGCTCACCGCCCGGACAGGGGATGGGCTACACCTTC. It specifies CASSPPGQGMGYTF. The whole variable domain, filled in from reference TRBV18 and TRBJ1-2, reads NAGVMQNPRHLVRRRGQEARLRCSPMKGHSHVYWYRQLPEEGLKFMVYLQKENIIDESGMPKERFSAEFPKEGPSILRIQQVVRGDSAAYFCASSPPGQGMGYTFGSGTRLTVV.